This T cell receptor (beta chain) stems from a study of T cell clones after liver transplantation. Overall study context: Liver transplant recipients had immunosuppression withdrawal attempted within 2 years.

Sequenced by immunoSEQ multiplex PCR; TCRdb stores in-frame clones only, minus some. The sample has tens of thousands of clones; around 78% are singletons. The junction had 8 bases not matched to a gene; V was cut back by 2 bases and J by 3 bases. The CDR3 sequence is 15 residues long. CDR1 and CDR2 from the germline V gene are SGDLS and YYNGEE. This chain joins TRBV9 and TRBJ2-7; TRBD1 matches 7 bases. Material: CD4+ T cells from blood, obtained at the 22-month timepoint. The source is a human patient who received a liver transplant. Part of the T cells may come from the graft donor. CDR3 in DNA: TGTGCCAGCAGCGTTCCTCTGACAGGGATCTACGAGCAGTACTTC. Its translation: CASSVPLTGIYEQYF. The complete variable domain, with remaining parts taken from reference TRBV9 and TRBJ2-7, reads DSGVTQTPKHLITATGQRVTLRCSPRSGDLSVYWYQQSLDQGLQFLIQYYNGEERAKGNILERFSAQQFPDLHSELNLSSLELGDSALYFCASSVPLTGIYEQYFGPGTRLTVT.